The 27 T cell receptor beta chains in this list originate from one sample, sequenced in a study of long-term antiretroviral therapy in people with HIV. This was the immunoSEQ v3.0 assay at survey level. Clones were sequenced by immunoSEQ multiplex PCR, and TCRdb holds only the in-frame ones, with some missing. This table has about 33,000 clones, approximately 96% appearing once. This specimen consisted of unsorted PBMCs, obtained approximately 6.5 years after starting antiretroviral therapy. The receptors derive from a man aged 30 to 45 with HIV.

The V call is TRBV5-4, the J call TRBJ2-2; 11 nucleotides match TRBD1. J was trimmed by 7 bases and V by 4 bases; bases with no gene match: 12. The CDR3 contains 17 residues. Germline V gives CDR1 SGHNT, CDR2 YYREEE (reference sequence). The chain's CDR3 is CASSRIRTGGDIGELFF. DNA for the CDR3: TGTGCCAGCAGCCGGATAAGGACAGGGGGCGATATCGGGGAGCTGTTTTTT.

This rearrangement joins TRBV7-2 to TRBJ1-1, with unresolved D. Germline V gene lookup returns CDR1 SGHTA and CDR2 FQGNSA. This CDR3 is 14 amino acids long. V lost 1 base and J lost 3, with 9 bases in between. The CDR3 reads CASSLVRGYTEAFF. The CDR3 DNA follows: TGTGCCAGCAGCTTAGTACGTGGGTACACTGAAGCTTTCTTT.

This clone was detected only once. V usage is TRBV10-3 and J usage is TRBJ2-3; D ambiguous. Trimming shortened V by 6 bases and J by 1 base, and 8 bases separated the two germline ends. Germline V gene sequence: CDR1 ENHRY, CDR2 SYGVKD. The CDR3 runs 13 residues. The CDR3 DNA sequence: TGTGCCATCAGAACGGTCGGCACAGATACGCAGTATTTT. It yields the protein CAIRTVGTDTQYF.

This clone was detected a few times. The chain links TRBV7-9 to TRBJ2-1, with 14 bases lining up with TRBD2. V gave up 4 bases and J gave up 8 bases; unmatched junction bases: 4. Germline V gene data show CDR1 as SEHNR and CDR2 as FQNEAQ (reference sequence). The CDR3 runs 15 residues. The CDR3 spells CASSWGLAGDYEQFF. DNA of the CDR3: TGTGCCAGCAGCTGGGGACTAGCGGGAGATTATGAGCAGTTCTTC. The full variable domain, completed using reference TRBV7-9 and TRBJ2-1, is DTGVSQNPRHKITKRGQNVTFRCDPISEHNRLYWYRQTLGQGPEFLTYFQNEAQLEKSRLLSDRFSAERPKGSFSTLEIQRTEQGDSAMYLCASSWGLAGDYEQFFGPGTRLTVL.

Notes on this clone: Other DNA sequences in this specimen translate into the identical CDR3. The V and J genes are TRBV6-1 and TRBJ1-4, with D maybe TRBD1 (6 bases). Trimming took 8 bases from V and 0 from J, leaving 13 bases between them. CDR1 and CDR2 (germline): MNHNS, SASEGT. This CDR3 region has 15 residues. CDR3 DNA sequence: TGTGCCAGCTCTCGGACAGCAGCAACTAATGAAAAACTGTTTTTT. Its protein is CASSRTAATNEKLFF.

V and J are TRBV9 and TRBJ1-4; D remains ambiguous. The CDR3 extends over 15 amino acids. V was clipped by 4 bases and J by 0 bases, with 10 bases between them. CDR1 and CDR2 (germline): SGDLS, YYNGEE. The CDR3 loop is CASSPTKATNEKLFF. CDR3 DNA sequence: TGTGCCAGCAGCCCAACAAAGGCAACTAATGAAAAACTGTTTTTT. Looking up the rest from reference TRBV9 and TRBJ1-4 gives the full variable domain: DSGVTQTPKHLITATGQRVTLRCSPRSGDLSVYWYQQSLDQGLQFLIQYYNGEERAKGNILERFSAQQFPDLHSELNLSSLELGDSALYFCASSPTKATNEKLFFGSGTQLSVL.

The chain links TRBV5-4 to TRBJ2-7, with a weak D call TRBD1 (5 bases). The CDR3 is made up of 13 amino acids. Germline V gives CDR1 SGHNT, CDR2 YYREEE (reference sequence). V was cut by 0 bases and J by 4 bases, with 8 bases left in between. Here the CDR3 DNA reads TGTGCCAGCAGCTTGGGACAGCTATACGAGCAGTACTTC. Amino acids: CASSLGQLYEQYF.

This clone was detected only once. CDR3 amino acids: CASSPPGGYEQYF. Here the CDR3 DNA reads TGCGCCAGCAGCCCACCCGGGGGCTACGAGCAGTACTTC. J is TRBJ2-7 and V is TRBV5-1; tentative D call: TRBD2 (6 bases). Trimming removed 4 bases at V and 3 bases at J, with 11 bases between. CDR3 length: 13 amino acids. CDR1 and CDR2 (germline): SGHRS, YFSETQ.

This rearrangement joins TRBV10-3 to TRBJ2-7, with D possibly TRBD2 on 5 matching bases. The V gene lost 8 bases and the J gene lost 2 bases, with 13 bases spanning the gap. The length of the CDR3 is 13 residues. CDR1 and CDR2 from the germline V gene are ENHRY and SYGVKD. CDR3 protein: CAISGGLTYEQYF. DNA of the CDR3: TGTGCCATCTCAGGCGGGCTTACCTACGAGCAGTACTTC.

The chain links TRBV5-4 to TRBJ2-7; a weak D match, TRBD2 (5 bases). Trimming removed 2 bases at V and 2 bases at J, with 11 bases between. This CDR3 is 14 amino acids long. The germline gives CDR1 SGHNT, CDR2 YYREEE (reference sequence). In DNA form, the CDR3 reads TGTGCCAGCAGCTTCGGACTTCCGACCTACGAGCAGTACTTC. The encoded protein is CASSFGLPTYEQYF.

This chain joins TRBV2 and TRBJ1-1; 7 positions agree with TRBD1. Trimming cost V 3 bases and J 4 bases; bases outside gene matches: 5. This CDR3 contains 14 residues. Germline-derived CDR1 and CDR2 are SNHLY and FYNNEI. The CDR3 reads CASSEQGEGTEAFF. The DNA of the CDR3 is TGTGCCAGCAGTGAGCAGGGGGAAGGCACTGAAGCTTTCTTT.

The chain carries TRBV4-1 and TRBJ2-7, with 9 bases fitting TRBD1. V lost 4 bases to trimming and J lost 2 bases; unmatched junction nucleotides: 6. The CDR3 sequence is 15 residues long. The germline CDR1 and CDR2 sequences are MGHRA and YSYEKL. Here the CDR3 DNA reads TGCGCCAGCAGCCTAGACGGGACAGGGACCTACGAGCAGTACTTC. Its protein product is CASSLDGTGTYEQYF.

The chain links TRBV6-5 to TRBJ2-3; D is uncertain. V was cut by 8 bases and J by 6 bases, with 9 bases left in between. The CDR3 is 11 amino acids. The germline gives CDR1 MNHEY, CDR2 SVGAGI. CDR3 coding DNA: TGTGCCAGCGGCCCCATGGATACGCAGTATTTT. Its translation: CASGPMDTQYF.

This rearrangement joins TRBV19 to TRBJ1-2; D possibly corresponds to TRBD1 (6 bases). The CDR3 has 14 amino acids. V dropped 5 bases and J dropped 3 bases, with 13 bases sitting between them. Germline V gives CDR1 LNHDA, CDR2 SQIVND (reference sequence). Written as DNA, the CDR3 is TGTGCCAGTAGTTCCCGACAGGACGACTATGGCTACACCTTC. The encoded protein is CASSSRQDDYGYTF.

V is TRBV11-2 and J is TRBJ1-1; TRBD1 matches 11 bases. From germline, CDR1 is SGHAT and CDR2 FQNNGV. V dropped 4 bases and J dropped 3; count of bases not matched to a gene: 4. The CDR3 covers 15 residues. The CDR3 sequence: CASSSLDRGHTEAFF. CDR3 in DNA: TGTGCCAGCAGCTCACTGGACAGGGGGCACACTGAAGCTTTCTTT.

DNA for the CDR3: TGTGCCAGCAGCCCCAGTCGGGCCCTTACAATAGGCAATTCACCCCTCCACTTT. Encoded protein: CASSPSRALTIGNSPLHF. The rearrangement links TRBV7-8 to TRBJ1-6; D is uncertain. This CDR3 is 18 amino acids long. The germline V gene encodes CDR1 SGHVS and CDR2 FQNEAQ. V dropped 5 bases and J dropped 7 bases, with 24 bases sitting between them.

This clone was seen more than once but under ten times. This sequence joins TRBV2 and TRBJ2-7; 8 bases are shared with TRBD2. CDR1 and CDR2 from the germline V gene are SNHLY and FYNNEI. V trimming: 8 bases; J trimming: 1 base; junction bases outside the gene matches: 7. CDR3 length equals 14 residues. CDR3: CASRGAGGSYEQYF. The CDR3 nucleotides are TGTGCCAGCCGAGGGGCGGGAGGTTCCTACGAGCAGTACTTC.

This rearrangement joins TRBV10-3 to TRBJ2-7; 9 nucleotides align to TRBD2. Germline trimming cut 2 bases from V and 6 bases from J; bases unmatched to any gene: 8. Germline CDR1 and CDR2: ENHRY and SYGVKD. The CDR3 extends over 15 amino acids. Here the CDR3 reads CAISELGGGASEQYF. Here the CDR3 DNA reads TGTGCCATCAGTGAGCTGGGCGGGGGGGCCTCCGAGCAGTACTTC.

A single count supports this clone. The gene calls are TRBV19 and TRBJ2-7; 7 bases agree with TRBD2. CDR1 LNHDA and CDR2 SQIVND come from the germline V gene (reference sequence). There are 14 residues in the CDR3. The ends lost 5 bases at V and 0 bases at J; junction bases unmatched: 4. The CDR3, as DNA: TGTGCCAGTAGTCCAGGCGGGGGCTCCTACGAGCAGTACTTC. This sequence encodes CASSPGGGSYEQYF.

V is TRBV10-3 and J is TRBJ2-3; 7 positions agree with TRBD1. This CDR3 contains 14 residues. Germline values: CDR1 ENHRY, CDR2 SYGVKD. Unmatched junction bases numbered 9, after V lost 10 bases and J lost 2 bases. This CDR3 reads CATTLGQSTDTQYF. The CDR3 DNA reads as TGTGCCACCACCCTGGGACAGTCCACAGATACGCAGTATTTT.

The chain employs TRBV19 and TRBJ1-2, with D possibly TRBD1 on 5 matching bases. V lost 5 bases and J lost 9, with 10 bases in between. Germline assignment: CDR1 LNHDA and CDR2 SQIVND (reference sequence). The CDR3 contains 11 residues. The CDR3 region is CASSQPGRYTF. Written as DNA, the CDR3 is TGTGCCAGTAGTCAACCAGGGCGCTACACCTTC. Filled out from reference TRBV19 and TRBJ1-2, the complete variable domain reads DGGITQSPKYLFRKEGQNVTLSCEQNLNHDAMYWYRQDPGQGLRLIYYSQIVNDFQKGDIAEGYSVSREKKESFPLTVTSAQKNPTAFYLCASSQPGRYTFGSGTRLTVV.

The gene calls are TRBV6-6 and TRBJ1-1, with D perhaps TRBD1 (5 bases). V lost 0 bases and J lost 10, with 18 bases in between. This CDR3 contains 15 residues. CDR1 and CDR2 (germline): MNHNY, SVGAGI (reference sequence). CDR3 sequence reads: CASSYSTGSPFLAFF. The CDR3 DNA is TGTGCCAGCAGTTACTCCACAGGTTCCCCCTTTCTAGCTTTCTTT.

Here the CDR3 DNA reads TGTGCCAGTAGCCCCCGGGGGAGCGGGGTCCAAGAGACCCAGTACTTC. This encodes CASSPRGSGVQETQYF. This chain joins TRBV19 and TRBJ2-5, with 7 bases aligning to TRBD2. CDR3 length equals 16 residues. In germline, CDR1 is LNHDA, CDR2 SQIVND (reference sequence). J was trimmed by 1 base and V by 6 bases; bases with no gene match: 11.

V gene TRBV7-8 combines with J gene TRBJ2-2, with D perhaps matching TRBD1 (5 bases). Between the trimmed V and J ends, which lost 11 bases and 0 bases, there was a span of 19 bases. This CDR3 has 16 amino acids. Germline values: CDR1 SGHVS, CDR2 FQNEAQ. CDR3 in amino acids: CAGQKAGPPNTGELFF. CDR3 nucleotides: TGTGCCGGACAAAAGGCCGGGCCTCCGAACACCGGGGAGCTGTTTTTT.

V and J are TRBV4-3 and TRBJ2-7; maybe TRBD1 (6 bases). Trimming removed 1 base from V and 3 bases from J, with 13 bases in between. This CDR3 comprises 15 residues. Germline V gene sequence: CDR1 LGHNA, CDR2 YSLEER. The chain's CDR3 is CASSQASGHLYEQYF. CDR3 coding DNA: TGCGCCAGCAGCCAAGCCTCGGGACACCTCTACGAGCAGTACTTC.

The DNA for the CDR3 is TGTGCCAGCAGCCTCAACTTACGCTCCTACGAGCAGTACTTC. Translated: CASSLNLRSYEQYF. This sequence joins TRBV4-2 and TRBJ2-7; D remains ambiguous. Germline V gene lookup returns CDR1 LGHNA and CDR2 YNFKEQ. Trimming removed 4 bases at V and 0 bases at J, with 10 bases between. CDR3 length equals 14 residues.

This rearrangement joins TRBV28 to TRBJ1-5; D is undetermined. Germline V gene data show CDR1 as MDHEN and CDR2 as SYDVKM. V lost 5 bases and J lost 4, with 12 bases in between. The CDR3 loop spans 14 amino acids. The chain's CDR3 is CASSNPPGNQPQHF. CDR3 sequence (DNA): TGTGCCAGCAGTAACCCCCCGGGGAATCAGCCCCAGCATTTT.